This T cell receptor beta chain was recorded in a study of beta chain features in type 1 diabetes. Study-wide results and caveats: There were fewer insertions and more deletions at the VDJ junctions of type 1 diabetes patients.

This clone was found a few times. Its antigen is unidentified. There are 14 residues in the CDR3. The germline gives CDR1 MGHDK, CDR2 SYGVNS. Trimming removed 0 bases from V and 1 base from J, with 5 bases in between. What was sequenced were expressed TCRB transcripts, since all of the isolated RNA had been reverse transcribed. Clones were sequenced by immunoSEQ multiplex PCR, and TCRdb holds only the in-frame ones, with some missing. The table shows roughly 610,000 clones, with roughly 15% occurring only once. This receptor was taken from a man aged 18 to 30 in good health. This sequence joins TRBV25-1 and TRBJ2-3; D is ambiguous. The sample taken for sequencing was naive CD4+ T cells from blood. CDR3 sequence reads: CASSEYWGTDTQYF. The CDR3 DNA sequence: TGTGCCAGCAGTGAATATTGGGGCACAGATACGCAGTATTTT.